These T cell receptor beta chains were read from a single sample in a study of T cells after yellow fever vaccination. TCRdb re-analysed the 5' RACE reads in MiXCR, keeping a single row per CDR3 protein. The sample lists a few hundred thousand distinct CDR3 sequences; roughly 9% were seen once. Sequenced material: CD4+ T cells sorted from PBMCs, taken 5 days after the yellow fever booster vaccination. The receptors here all came from a man aged 18 to 30 who received the YFV17D yellow fever vaccine. The CDR3 runs from the conserved cysteine through the conserved F or W. D genes are given only for firm matches. Size is stated for part of the rows, as once, few or many counts, or as a class when the clone is expanded.

D,J,size,V,DNA,CDR3
TRBD1,TRBJ2-3,many,TRBV5-1,TGCGCCAGCAGCTTGGCCTCTGGACAGGGGACAGATACGCAGTATTTT,CASSLASGQGTDTQYF
-,TRBJ2-5,few,TRBV2,TGTGCCAGCAGTTCGACAGCCCAAGAGACCCAGTACTTC,CASSSTAQETQYF
TRBD1,TRBJ1-2,few,TRBV19,TGTGCCAGTAGTACGACAGGGCTCTATGGCTACACCTTC,CASSTTGLYGYTF
TRBD2,TRBJ2-5,-,TRBV20-1,TGCAGTGTTTCAAGCGGGGGGGCCTTGAAGACCCAGTACTTC,CSVSSGGALKTQYF
-,TRBJ2-1,-,TRBV10-3,TGTGCCATCAACGGAGGACTACCCAATGAGCAGTTCTTC,CAINGGLPNEQFF
TRBD2,TRBJ2-3,-,TRBV28,TGTGCCAGCAGTTTCCTTACCGGACTAGCGGGCACAGATACGCAGTATTTT,CASSFLTGLAGTDTQYF
-,TRBJ2-3,-,TRBV7-2,TGTGCCAGCAGCTTATCGGTTCCCCCCGATACGCAGTATTTT,CASSLSVPPDTQYF
TRBD1,TRBJ1-1,-,TRBV7-2,TGTGCCAGCAGCTTCGACAGGGCTTGGCCTGAAGCTTTCTTT,CASSFDRAWPEAFF
-,TRBJ2-3,-,TRBV5-4,TGTGCCAGCAGCTCCCGGGAGTCCACAGATACGCAGTATTTT,CASSSRESTDTQYF
-,TRBJ2-5,many,TRBV12-3/TRBV12-4,TGTGCCAGCAGAGCCGGGACAACTAAAGAGACCCAGTACTTC,CASRAGTTKETQYF
-,TRBJ2-5,-,TRBV20-1,TGCAGTGCTAGCCCGGGGGTATTCCAAGAGACCCAGTACTTC,CSASPGVFQETQYF
-,TRBJ1-3,once,TRBV11-2,TGTGCCAGCAGGTTACGGGGATTCGTAGACAGCATATATTTT,CASRLRGFVDSIYF
-,TRBJ2-1,-,TRBV7-3,TGTGCCAGCAGCTCCCCATTACGGAACAGCTCCTACAATGAGCAGTTCTTC,CASSSPLRNSSYNEQFF
TRBD2,TRBJ2-4,few,TRBV6-5,TGTGCCAGCAGTTACCTAGCGGGGGTTAAAAACATTCAGTACTTC,CASSYLAGVKNIQYF
-,TRBJ2-7,-,TRBV12-3/TRBV12-4,TGTGCCAGCAGTTCAGGGGGGCAGGCCGCCTACGAGCAGTACTTC,CASSSGGQAAYEQYF
-,TRBJ2-5,-,TRBV6-2/TRBV6-3,TGTGCCAGCACCACGGGGGACGGCCAAGAGACCCAGTACTTC,CASTTGDGQETQYF
-,TRBJ2-4,many,TRBV12-3/TRBV12-4,TGTGCCAGCAGTTTTCGGGGGGCCAAAAACATTCAGTACTTC,CASSFRGAKNIQYF
TRBD2,TRBJ2-1,-,TRBV7-2,TGTGCCAGCAGCTTAGATGCAGGGCGGGAGAGGGGCTTCTTGTACAATGAGCAGTTCTTC,CASSLDAGRERGFLYNEQFF
-,TRBJ1-1,-,TRBV3-1,TGTGCCAGCAGCCAAGGAGTTTTCGGGAACACTGAAGCTTTCTTT,CASSQGVFGNTEAFF
-,TRBJ2-3,few,TRBV5-1,TGCGCCAGCAGCCCGGGGGATTGGTCTTTCACAGATACGCAGTATTTT,CASSPGDWSFTDTQYF
-,TRBJ1-1,-,TRBV2,TGTGCCGTATCCGGCTACATGAACACTGAAGCTTTCTTT,CAVSGYMNTEAFF
TRBD1,TRBJ2-7,few,TRBV29-1,TGCAGCGCCAGAGACAGGGGGCTATCCTACGAGCAGTACTTC,CSARDRGLSYEQYF
-,TRBJ1-5,-,TRBV15,TGTGCCACCAGCAGAGTTCAGGGGCCGTATCAGCCCCAGCATTTT,CATSRVQGPYQPQHF
TRBD1,TRBJ2-6,-,TRBV9,TGTGCCAGCAGCGTCGCCGGGACAGCTGGGGCCAACGTCCTGACTTTC,CASSVAGTAGANVLTF
TRBD2,TRBJ2-3,many,TRBV7-3,TGTGCCAGCAGCTTAGGACTAGCGGATACGCAGTATTTT,CASSLGLADTQYF
-,TRBJ2-7,-,TRBV11-2,TGTGCCAGCAGCTCAAGGACCCTACTGAGCGAGCAGTACTTC,CASSSRTLLSEQYF
TRBD1,TRBJ1-5,many,TRBV12-3/TRBV12-4,TGTGCCAGCAGGGGACAGAATAGCAATCAGCCCCAGCATTTT,CASRGQNSNQPQHF
TRBD1,TRBJ1-5,few,TRBV5-1,TGCGCCAGCAGCCCTGGGACAGGGGAGCAGCCCCAGCATTTT,CASSPGTGEQPQHF
TRBD2,TRBJ2-3,-,TRBV5-4,TGTGCCAGCAGCACCGGTAGCGGGGGGCTAAGCACAGATACGCAGTATTTT,CASSTGSGGLSTDTQYF
-,TRBJ1-1,many,TRBV12-3/TRBV12-4,TGTGCCAGCAGTTTGGAGGGGGCTGAAGCTTTCTTT,CASSLEGAEAFF
TRBD1,TRBJ2-6,few,TRBV4-1,TGCGCCAGCAGCCAGGGGCTTCAGGGGGTCTCTGGGGCCAACGTCCTGACTTTC,CASSQGLQGVSGANVLTF
-,TRBJ2-3,-,TRBV19,TGTGCCAGTAGTATAGTGGCGGGGGCGAGAACAGATACGCAGTATTTT,CASSIVAGARTDTQYF
-,TRBJ2-2,few,TRBV12-3/TRBV12-4,TGTGCCAGCAGTTCCCGGGGGTGGAGTACCGGGGAGCTGTTTTTT,CASSSRGWSTGELFF
-,TRBJ2-5,few,TRBV5-1,TGCGCCAGCAGCTTGTTGACAGGCATCCTCCAAGAGACCCAGTACTTC,CASSLLTGILQETQYF
-,TRBJ1-1,many,TRBV3-1,TGTGCCAGCAGCCCTACGACCGAGGACAGTTTCACTGAAGCTTTCTTT,CASSPTTEDSFTEAFF